This T cell receptor (beta chain) was observed in a study of beta chain features in type 1 diabetes. Study-level information: The patient and healthy donor groups were comparable for age, gender and cell yields. Taken together, all samples contributed 107,917,701 examined sorted cells.

As concerns this clone: Its target is unknown.

Study findings and constraints: TCRB CDR3s from Type 1 diabetes patients were moderately but significantly shorter in all four CD4+ subsets. Small HLA sub-analyses could not settle whether HLA shapes TCRB rearrangement. Amplification by PCR could prefer shorter templates, with the same effect in patients and controls.

Since all of the isolated RNA was reverse transcribed, expressed TCRB transcripts were what got sequenced. Produced via immunoSEQ multiplex PCR; TCRdb's table is partial and in-frame only. This table has hundreds of thousands of clones, about 14% appearing once. The CDR3 loop spans 13 amino acids. CDR1 and CDR2 (germline): SEHNR, FQNEAQ (reference sequence). Trimming shortened V by 3 bases and J by 7 bases, and 13 bases separated the two germline ends. The sequencing sample was made of naive CD4+ T cells from blood. The TCR sequence derives from a man aged 18 to 29 with type 1 diabetes. The chain carries TRBV7-9 and TRBJ2-7; tentatively, D is TRBD1 (5 bases). CDR3 nucleotide sequence: TGTGCCAGCAGCTTGGAAACAGGTCTAGAGCAGTACTTC. Its protein is CASSLETGLEQYF.